Listed here are 15 T cell receptor beta chains from one sample, sequenced in a study of blood T cells in healthy people across ages (dated by TCRdb to between 2014 and 2017). Receptors were amplified or captured by 5' RACE. The instrument given in TCRdb is Illumina HiSeq 2500. The second PCR ran for roughly 7 to 11 cycles and used a J-beta primer mix along with a sample-barcoded 5' primer. TCRdb's own reprocessing of the public reads used fastp at Q25 and MiXCR and kept productive beta chains. Under each unique CDR3 protein, matching rows form one entry showing the most common genes and DNA. The sample table contains some 1,500,000 distinct CDR3 sequences; only one count was recorded for under 55% of them. The biggest ten clones account for about 4% of the sample. The sample comprised blood. These receptors originate from a woman in her late teens or twenties in good health.

The gene calls are TRBV29-1 and TRBJ2-7; 9 nucleotides align to TRBD1. Germline V gene lookup returns CDR1 SQVTM and CDR2 ANQGSEA. CDR3 length: 12 amino acids. Unmatched junction bases numbered 6, after V lost 6 bases and J lost 6 bases. In DNA, the CDR3 is TGCAGCGTAACCGCGGACAGGGGCGAGCAGTACTTC. This sequence encodes CSVTADRGEQYF.

There are a few counts of this clonotype. The chain couples TRBV15 to TRBJ2-2; 7 bases are a match to TRBD1. V lost 0 bases, J lost 5 bases, and 9 bases stayed unmatched. This CDR3 has 17 residues. Germline lookup yields CDR1 LNHNV and CDR2 YYDKDF (reference sequence). CDR3 in amino acids: CATSRDLETGRTGELFF. In DNA, the CDR3 is TGTGCCACCAGCAGAGATCTTGAGACAGGGCGGACCGGGGAGCTGTTTTTT.

This clonotype was found once. The chain is built from TRBV24-1 and TRBJ2-1, with 8 positions matching TRBD1. J lost 4 bases, V lost 3 bases, and 13 bases had no gene match. The CDR3 is 18 residues long. Germline assignment: CDR1 KGHDR and CDR2 SFDVKD. In DNA form, the CDR3 reads TGTGCCACCAGTGATCTTCCGGGACAGGAGTCGGGGTACAATGAGCAGTTCTTC. Amino acids: CATSDLPGQESGYNEQFF.

The chain carries TRBV9 and TRBJ2-1; D tentatively reads TRBD1 or TRBD2 (7 bases each). CDR3 length: 15 amino acids. Germline V gene data show CDR1 as SGDLS and CDR2 as YYNGEE. Trimming cost V 0 bases and J 6 bases, with 13 bases left between them. The CDR3 here is CASSVAGGGGNEQFF. The DNA of the CDR3 is TGTGCCAGCAGCGTAGCAGGGGGGGGAGGCAATGAGCAGTTCTTC.

This chain links TRBV20-1 with TRBJ2-2; 11 bases fit TRBD2. With 0 bases clipped from V and 4 bases from J, the junction kept 7 bases outside the gene matches. The germline V gene encodes CDR1 DFQATT and CDR2 SNEGSKA (reference sequence). The CDR3 consists of 17 residues. The CDR3 DNA reads as TGCAGTGCTAGAGAATTACTAGCGGGAGAGGGCACCGGGGAGCTGTTTTTT. It is translated as CSARELLAGEGTGELFF.

The gene calls are TRBV7-6 and TRBJ2-2; 10 positions agree with TRBD2. Trimming at V came to 1 base and at J to 6 bases, leaving 5 bases not matched to a gene. CDR3 size: 16 residues. Germline CDR1 is SGHVS and CDR2 is FNYEAQ. The CDR3 here is CASSLGSGRAPGELFF. CDR3 sequence (DNA): TGTGCCAGCAGCTTAGGGAGCGGGAGGGCCCCCGGGGAGCTGTTTTTT.

The rearrangement links TRBV21-1 to TRBJ1-3. TRBV21-1 is a listed pseudogene. The CDR3 covers 15 residues. DNA of the CDR3: TGTGCCAGCAGCAACCCCGAGGCACGGAGGACTACCATATATTTT. Protein: CASSNPEARRTTIYF.

This clonotype was seen only a few times. CDR3 bases: TGTGCCAGCAGCCAAGTTCCGGCCCGGGGGGGGAATGAGCAGTTCTTC. Translation: CASSQVPARGGNEQFF. The chain uses TRBV4-2 and TRBJ2-1, with TRBD2 matching over 8 bases. The CDR3 contains 16 residues. From germline, CDR1 is LGHNA and CDR2 YNFKEQ. After removal of 1 base from V and 7 bases from J, the junction contained 9 bases not matched to a gene.

The chain is built from TRBV6-5 and TRBJ2-1, with D uncertain. The CDR3 covers 15 residues. Per germline, CDR1 MNHEY and CDR2 SVGAGI. V was clipped by 7 bases and J by 5 bases, with 18 bases between them. CDR3 region: CASTPRAGVNNEQFF. The CDR3 DNA follows: TGTGCCAGCACCCCCCGGGCAGGAGTCAACAATGAGCAGTTCTTC.

V and J are TRBV11-2 and TRBJ2-5, with 7 bases that match TRBD2. CDR3 size: 15 residues. CDR1 and CDR2 (germline): SGHAT, FQNNGV. V gave up 1 base and J gave up 5 bases; unmatched junction bases: 7. CDR3 loop: CASSLVVTSRETQYF. DNA for the CDR3: TGTGCCAGCAGCTTAGTCGTGACTAGCCGGGAGACCCAGTACTTC.

The genes are TRBV7-2 and TRBJ2-5; 14 nucleotides match TRBD2. The CDR3 contains 16 residues. Germline V lookup: CDR1 SGHTA, CDR2 FQGNSA. The V segment lost 7 bases and the J segment 11 bases; nucleotides outside the gene matches: 15. The CDR3 loop reads CASTSAGTSGSNEQYF. The CDR3 DNA reads TGTGCCAGCACCAGCGCCGGGACTAGCGGGAGCAATGAGCAGTACTTC.

This chain links TRBV6-2 or TRBV6-3 with TRBJ2-7; tentatively, D is TRBD1 (5 bases). Trimming pared 5 bases from V and 6 bases from J, leaving 17 bases between. This CDR3 region has 14 residues. Per the germline V gene, CDR1 is MNHEY and CDR2 is SVGEGT. This CDR3 reads CASSRQRLDFEQYF. In DNA, the CDR3 is TGTGCCAGCAGTCGACAGAGACTCGACTTCGAGCAGTACTTC.

J is TRBJ2-4 and V is TRBV4-1; D tentatively fits TRBD1 or TRBD2 (5 bases each). The J call is uncertain, as TRBJ2-7 better fits the DNA end. This CDR3 region has 14 residues. The V gene's germline CDR1 is MGHRA and CDR2 YSYEKL. The CDR3 nucleotides are TGCGCCAGCAGCCCGCAGGGACCCACGGACGAGCAGTACTTC. Translating it yields CASSPQGPTDEQYF.

This chain joins TRBV6-5 and TRBJ2-3; the D is unclear. V lost 5 bases to trimming and J lost 2 bases, with 14 bases between them. Germline V gene data show CDR1 as MNHEY and CDR2 as SVGAGI. CDR3 length: 15 amino acids. The CDR3 DNA follows: TGTGCCAGCAGTCCCCCTACAGCGACCACAGATACGCAGTATTTT. This sequence encodes CASSPPTATTDTQYF.

Comments on this clonotype: Germline is not matched at one junction end, which may reflect a read error. The chain carries TRBV6-6 and TRBJ1-5; TRBD1 is a possible D gene (6 bases). This CDR3 spans 14 amino acids. Germline CDR1 is MNHNY and CDR2 is SVGAGI (reference sequence). The CDR3 loop is CTSRSTGINQPQHF. The CDR3, as DNA: TGTACCAGCAGATCCACAGGGATCAATCAGCCCCAGCATTTT.